These T cell receptor beta chains were read from a single sample in a study of OX40 agonist ivuxolimab in advanced cancers. Using immunoSEQ multiplex PCR, the repertoire was profiled, and TCRdb retains in-frame clones only, with some absent. The sample shows about 31,000 clones, 70% to 90% of them seen only once. Sequences were derived from CD4+ or CD8+ T cells sorted from blood, sampled in a trial of the OX40 agonist ivuxolimab. The receptors here all came from an adult with an advanced solid tumor such as melanoma, head and neck, liver or kidney cancer. The CDR3 runs from the conserved cysteine through the conserved F or W. Each record gives: CDR3 protein, CDR3 DNA, D gene, clone size, J gene, V gene. D genes are given only for firm matches. Some rows have no size entry. The others give once, few or many, or a class for an expanded clone.

CDR3: CASSPGLRGETQYF
DNA: TGTGCCAGCAGCCCGGGACTCCGCGGGGAGACCCAGTACTTC
D: -
size: once
J: TRBJ2-5
V: TRBV13

CDR3: CASSQPDRTGELFF
DNA: TGCGCCAGCAGCCAACCCGACAGGACCGGGGAGCTGTTTTTT
D: -
size: -
J: TRBJ2-2
V: TRBV4-1

CDR3: CASSLRSRGTQYF
DNA: TGTGCCAGCAGTCTTCGGAGTCGGGGGACCCAGTACTTC
D: -
size: -
J: TRBJ2-5
V: TRBV28

CDR3: CAISIYNEQFF
DNA: TGTGCCATCAGTATATACAATGAGCAGTTCTTC
D: -
size: -
J: TRBJ2-1
V: TRBV10-3

CDR3: CASSLVSTSGPFNEQFF
DNA: TGTGCCAGCAGCTTAGTCAGCACTAGCGGTCCCTTTAATGAGCAGTTCTTC
D: TRBD2
size: -
J: TRBJ2-1
V: TRBV7-2

CDR3: CASSKTKISNEKLFF
DNA: TGTGCCAGCAGCAAGACCAAGATATCTAATGAAAAACTGTTTTTT
D: -
size: -
J: TRBJ1-4
V: TRBV2

CDR3: CASSPLMDRGYEQYF
DNA: TGTGCCAGCAGTCCACTAATGGACAGGGGATACGAGCAGTACTTC
D: TRBD1
size: -
J: TRBJ2-7
V: TRBV28

CDR3: CASGQGGNTGELFF
DNA: TGCGCCAGCGGACAGGGTGGAAACACCGGGGAGCTGTTTTTT
D: TRBD1
size: once
J: TRBJ2-2
V: TRBV5-1

CDR3: CATSRDLAGAYNEQFF
DNA: TGTGCCACCAGCAGAGATTTAGCGGGGGCTTACAATGAGCAGTTCTTC
D: TRBD2
size: -
J: TRBJ2-1
V: TRBV15

CDR3: CASSRNSNQPQHF
DNA: TGTGCCAGCAGCCGTAACAGCAATCAGCCCCAGCATTTT
D: -
size: -
J: TRBJ1-5
V: TRBV5-5

CDR3: CSVPGNTEAFF
DNA: TGCAGCGTTCCCGGGAACACTGAAGCTTTCTTT
D: -
size: -
J: TRBJ1-1
V: TRBV29-1

CDR3: CANTKGQPQHF
DNA: TGTGCCAACACCAAAGGTCAGCCCCAGCATTTT
D: -
size: -
J: TRBJ1-5
V: TRBV6-4

CDR3: CASSEWVHTPGQGANEQFF
DNA: TGTGCCAGCAGTGAATGGGTCCATACCCCGGGACAGGGTGCTAATGAGCAGTTCTTC
D: TRBD1
size: -
J: TRBJ2-1
V: TRBV6-1

CDR3: CASSMGTARLPNEKLFF
DNA: TGTGCCAGTAGTATGGGAACAGCAAGGTTACCTAATGAAAAACTGTTTTTT
D: -
size: -
J: TRBJ1-4
V: TRBV19

CDR3: CASSSSGTGGPSNSYEQYF
DNA: TGTGCCAGCAGTTCCTCCGGGACAGGGGGTCCCTCGAACTCCTACGAGCAGTACTTC
D: TRBD1
size: -
J: TRBJ2-7
V: TRBV28

CDR3: CASSTRTARGNNEQFF
DNA: TGTGCCAGCAGCACCCGGACTGCCCGGGGGAACAATGAGCAGTTCTTC
D: -
size: -
J: TRBJ2-1
V: TRBV2

CDR3: CASSRDSYEQYF
DNA: TGTGCCAGCAGCCGGGACTCCTACGAGCAGTACTTC
D: -
size: -
J: TRBJ2-7
V: TRBV11-3

CDR3: CASSLRLDGLAKNIQYF
DNA: TGTGCCAGCAGTCTCAGGCTGGACGGTCTAGCCAAAAACATTCAGTACTTC
D: -
size: once
J: TRBJ2-4
V: TRBV27

CDR3: CASSPGVGSTNEKLFF
DNA: TGTGCCAGCAGCCCAGGGGTGGGTAGTACTAATGAAAAACTGTTTTTT
D: -
size: -
J: TRBJ1-4
V: TRBV9

CDR3: CASSRLVPYNEQFF
DNA: TGTGCCAGCAGTCGACTAGTCCCTTACAATGAGCAGTTCTTC
D: -
size: -
J: TRBJ2-1
V: TRBV13

CDR3: CASSPDRVAGNTIYF
DNA: TGTGCCAGCAGCCCCGACAGGGTCGCTGGAAACACCATATATTTT
D: TRBD1
size: -
J: TRBJ1-3
V: TRBV11-3

CDR3: CASSSDRALYGYTF
DNA: TGTGCCAGCAGCTCCGACAGGGCCCTCTATGGCTACACCTTC
D: TRBD1
size: -
J: TRBJ1-2
V: TRBV7-2

CDR3: CASSLAGGAYGYTF
DNA: TGCGCCAGCAGCTTGGCCGGAGGGGCGTATGGCTACACCTTC
D: -
size: -
J: TRBJ1-2
V: TRBV5-1

CDR3: CATSRDGQYSYEQYF
DNA: TGTGCCACCAGCAGAGATGGCCAGTACTCCTACGAGCAGTACTTC
D: -
size: -
J: TRBJ2-7
V: TRBV15

CDR3: CASSEDPSGLWDTQYF
DNA: TGTGCCAGCAGTGAAGATCCTAGCGGGCTTTGGGATACGCAGTATTTT
D: TRBD2
size: -
J: TRBJ2-3
V: TRBV6-1

CDR3: CASSPGQRINYGYTF
DNA: TGCGCCAGCAGCCCGGGACAGAGGATCAACTATGGCTACACCTTC
D: TRBD1
size: -
J: TRBJ1-2
V: TRBV5-1

CDR3: CASSTRLAGGPGEQFF
DNA: TGTGCCAGCAGCACCCGACTAGCGGGAGGGCCGGGTGAGCAGTTCTTC
D: TRBD2
size: -
J: TRBJ2-1
V: TRBV5-4

CDR3: CASSLTGAHGYTF
DNA: TGTGCCAGCTCACTTACAGGGGCCCATGGCTACACCTTC
D: TRBD1
size: -
J: TRBJ1-2
V: TRBV18

CDR3: CASSQQLAGWAREQFF
DNA: TGTGCCAGCAGTCAACAACTAGCGGGATGGGCGCGTGAGCAGTTCTTC
D: TRBD2
size: -
J: TRBJ2-1
V: TRBV28

CDR3: CASSVPDALGELFF
DNA: TGTGCCAGCAGTGTACCCGATGCACTAGGGGAGCTGTTTTTT
D: -
size: -
J: TRBJ2-2
V: TRBV2

CDR3: CASSYSGGHGEKLFF
DNA: TGTGCCAGCAGTTACTCAGGGGGGCATGGTGAAAAACTGTTTTTT
D: -
size: -
J: TRBJ1-4
V: TRBV6-5

CDR3: CATNEIYGYTF
DNA: TGTGCCACTAATGAGATTTATGGCTACACCTTC
D: -
size: -
J: TRBJ1-2
V: TRBV28